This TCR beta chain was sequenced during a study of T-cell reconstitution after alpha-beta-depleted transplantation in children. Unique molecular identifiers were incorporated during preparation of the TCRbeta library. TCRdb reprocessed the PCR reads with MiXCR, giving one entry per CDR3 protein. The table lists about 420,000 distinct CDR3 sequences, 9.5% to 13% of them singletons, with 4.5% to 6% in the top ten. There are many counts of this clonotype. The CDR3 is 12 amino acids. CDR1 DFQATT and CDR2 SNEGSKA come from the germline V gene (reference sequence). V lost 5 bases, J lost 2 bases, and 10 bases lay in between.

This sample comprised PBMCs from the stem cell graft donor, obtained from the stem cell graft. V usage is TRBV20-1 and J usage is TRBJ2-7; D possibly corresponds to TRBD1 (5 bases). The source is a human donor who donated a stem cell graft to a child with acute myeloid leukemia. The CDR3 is CSASSTAYEQYF. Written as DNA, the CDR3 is TGCAGTGCTTCCTCGACAGCCTACGAGCAGTACTTC.